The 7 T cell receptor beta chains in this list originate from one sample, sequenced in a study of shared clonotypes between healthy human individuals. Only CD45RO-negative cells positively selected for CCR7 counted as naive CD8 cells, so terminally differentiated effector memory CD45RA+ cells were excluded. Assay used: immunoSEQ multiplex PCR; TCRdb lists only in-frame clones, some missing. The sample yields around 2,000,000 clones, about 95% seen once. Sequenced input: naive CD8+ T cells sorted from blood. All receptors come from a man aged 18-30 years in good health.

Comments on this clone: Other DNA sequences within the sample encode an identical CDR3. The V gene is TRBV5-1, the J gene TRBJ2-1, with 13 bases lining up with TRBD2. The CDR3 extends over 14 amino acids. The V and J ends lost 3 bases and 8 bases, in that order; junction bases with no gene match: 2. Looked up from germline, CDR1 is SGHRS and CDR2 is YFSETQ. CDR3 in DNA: TGCGCCAGCAGCTGGACTAGCGGGGGCGATGAGCAGTTCTTC. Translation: CASSWTSGGDEQFF. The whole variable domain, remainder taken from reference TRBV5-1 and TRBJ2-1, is KAGVTQTPRYLIKTRGQQVTLSCSPISGHRSVSWYQQTPGQGLQFLFEYFSETQRNKGNFPGRFSGRQFSNSRSEMNVSTLELGDSALYLCASSWTSGGDEQFFGPGTRLTVL.

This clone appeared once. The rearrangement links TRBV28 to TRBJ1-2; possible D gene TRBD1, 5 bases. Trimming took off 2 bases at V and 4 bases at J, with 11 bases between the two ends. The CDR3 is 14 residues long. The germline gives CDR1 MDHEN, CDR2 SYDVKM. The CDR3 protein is CASSLRRGGYGYTF. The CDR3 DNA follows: TGTGCCAGCAGTTTAAGGAGGGGAGGCTATGGCTACACCTTC.

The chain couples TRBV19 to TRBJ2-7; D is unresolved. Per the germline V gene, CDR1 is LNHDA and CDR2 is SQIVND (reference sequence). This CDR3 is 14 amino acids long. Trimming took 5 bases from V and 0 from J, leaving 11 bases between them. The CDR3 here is CASSLGWGSYEQYF. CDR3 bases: TGTGCCAGTAGTCTCGGTTGGGGCTCCTACGAGCAGTACTTC.

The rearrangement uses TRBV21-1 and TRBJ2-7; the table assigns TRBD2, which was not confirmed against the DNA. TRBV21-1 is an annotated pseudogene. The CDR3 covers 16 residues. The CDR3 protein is CASSKAPRVSSYEQYF. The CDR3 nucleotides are TGTGCCAGCAGCAAAGCGCCGAGGGTTAGCTCCTACGAGCAGTACTTC.

CDR3 nucleotide sequence: TGCGCCAGCAGCTTTGACAGGGGTCTACAGCCCCAGCATTTT. It encodes CASSFDRGLQPQHF. V gene TRBV4-3 combines with J gene TRBJ1-5; 8 bases match TRBD1. J gave up 7 bases and V 5 bases, and 7 bases lay outside the gene matches. The germline V gene has CDR1 LGHNA and CDR2 YSLEER. The length of the CDR3 is 14 residues.

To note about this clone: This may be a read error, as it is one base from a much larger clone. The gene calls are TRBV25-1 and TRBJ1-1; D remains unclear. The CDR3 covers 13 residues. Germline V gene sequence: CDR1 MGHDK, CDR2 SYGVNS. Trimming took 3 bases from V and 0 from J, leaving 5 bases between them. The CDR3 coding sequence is TGTGCCAGCAGTGACGGGGTGAACACTGAAGCTTTCTTT. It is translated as CASSDGVNTEAFF.

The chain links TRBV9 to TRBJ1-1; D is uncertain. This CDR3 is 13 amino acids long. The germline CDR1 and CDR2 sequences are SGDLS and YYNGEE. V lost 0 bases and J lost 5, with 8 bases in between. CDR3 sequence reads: CASSVDLPTEAFF. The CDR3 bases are TGTGCCAGCAGCGTAGATCTACCGACTGAAGCTTTCTTT.